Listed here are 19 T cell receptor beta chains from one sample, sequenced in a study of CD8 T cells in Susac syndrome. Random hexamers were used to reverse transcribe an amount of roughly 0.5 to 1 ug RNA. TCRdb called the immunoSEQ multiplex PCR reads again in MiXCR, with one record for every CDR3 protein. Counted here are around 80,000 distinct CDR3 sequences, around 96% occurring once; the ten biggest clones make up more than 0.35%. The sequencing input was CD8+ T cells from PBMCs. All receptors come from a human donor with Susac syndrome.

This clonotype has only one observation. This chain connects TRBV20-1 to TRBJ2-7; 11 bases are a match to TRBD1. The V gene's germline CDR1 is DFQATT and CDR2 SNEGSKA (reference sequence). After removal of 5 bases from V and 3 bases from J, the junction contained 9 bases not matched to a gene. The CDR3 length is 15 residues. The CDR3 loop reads CSAGDRDRGFYEQYF. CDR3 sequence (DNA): TGCAGTGCTGGTGACCGGGACAGGGGGTTCTACGAGCAGTACTTC.

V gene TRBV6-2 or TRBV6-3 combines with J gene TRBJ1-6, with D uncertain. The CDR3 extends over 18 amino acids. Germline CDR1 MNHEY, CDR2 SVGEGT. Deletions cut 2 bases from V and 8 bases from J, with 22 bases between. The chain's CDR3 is CASSYPDQDGSADSPLHF. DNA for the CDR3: TGTGCCAGCAGTTACCCAGACCAGGACGGATCGGCTGATTCACCCCTCCACTTT.

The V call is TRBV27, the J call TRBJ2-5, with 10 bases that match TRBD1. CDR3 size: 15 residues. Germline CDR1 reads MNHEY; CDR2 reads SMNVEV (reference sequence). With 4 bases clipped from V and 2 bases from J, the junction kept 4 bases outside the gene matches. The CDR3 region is CASSSLDRGQETQYF. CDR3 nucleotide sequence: TGTGCCAGCAGTTCGCTGGACAGGGGGCAAGAGACCCAGTACTTC.

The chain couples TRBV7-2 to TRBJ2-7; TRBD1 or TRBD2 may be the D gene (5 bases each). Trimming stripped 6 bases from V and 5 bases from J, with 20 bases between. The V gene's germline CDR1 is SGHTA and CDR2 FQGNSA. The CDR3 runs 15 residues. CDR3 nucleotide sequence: TGTGCCAGCAGTTCCATGGATGGGACCAGAGACGAGCAGTACTTC. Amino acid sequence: CASSSMDGTRDEQYF.

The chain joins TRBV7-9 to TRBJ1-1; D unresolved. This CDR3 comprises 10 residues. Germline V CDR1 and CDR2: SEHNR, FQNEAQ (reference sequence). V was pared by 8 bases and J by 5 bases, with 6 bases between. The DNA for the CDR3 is TGTGCCAGCCTAGAAACTGAAGCTTTCTTT. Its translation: CASLETEAFF.

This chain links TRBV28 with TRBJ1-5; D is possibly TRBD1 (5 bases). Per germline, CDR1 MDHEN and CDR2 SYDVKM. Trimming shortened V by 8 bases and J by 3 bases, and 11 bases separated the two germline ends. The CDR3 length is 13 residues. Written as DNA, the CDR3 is TGTGCCAGCTCAAGAGGGGACAATCAGCCCCAGCATTTT. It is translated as CASSRGDNQPQHF.

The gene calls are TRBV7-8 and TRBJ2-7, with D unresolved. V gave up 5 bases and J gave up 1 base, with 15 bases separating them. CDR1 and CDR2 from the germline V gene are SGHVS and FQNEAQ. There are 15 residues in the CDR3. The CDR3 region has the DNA TGTGCCAGCAGCGCATCAAGGGCCCCGTCCTACGAGCAGTACGTC. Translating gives CASSASRAPSYEQYV.

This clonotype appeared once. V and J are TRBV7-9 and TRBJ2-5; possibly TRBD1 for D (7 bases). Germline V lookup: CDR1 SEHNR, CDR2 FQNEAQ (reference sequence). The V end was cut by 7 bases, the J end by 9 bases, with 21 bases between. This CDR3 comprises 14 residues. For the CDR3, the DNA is TGTGCCAGCACCCCGGAGGGACAGACAATGGCCCAGTACTTC. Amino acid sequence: CASTPEGQTMAQYF. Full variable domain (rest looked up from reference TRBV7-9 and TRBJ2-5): DTGVSQNPRHKITKRGQNVTFRCDPISEHNRLYWYRQTLGQGPEFLTYFQNEAQLEKSRLLSDRFSAERPKGSFSTLEIQRTEQGDSAMYLCASTPEGQTMAQYFGPGTRLLVL.

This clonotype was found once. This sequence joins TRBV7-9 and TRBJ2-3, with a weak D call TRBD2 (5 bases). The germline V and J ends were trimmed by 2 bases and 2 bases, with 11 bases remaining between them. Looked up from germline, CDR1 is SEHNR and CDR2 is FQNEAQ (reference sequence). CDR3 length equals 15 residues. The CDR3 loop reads CASSLNPSPTDTQYF. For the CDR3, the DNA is TGTGCCAGCAGCTTAAATCCTAGCCCCACAGATACGCAGTATTTT.

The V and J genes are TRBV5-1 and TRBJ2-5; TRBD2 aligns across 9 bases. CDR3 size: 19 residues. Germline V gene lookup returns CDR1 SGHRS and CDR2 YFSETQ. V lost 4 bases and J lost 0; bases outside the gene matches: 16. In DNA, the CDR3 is TGCGCCAGCAGCACCGGGCGCGTAGCGGGAGACCGGTACCAAGAGACCCAGTACTTC. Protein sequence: CASSTGRVAGDRYQETQYF.

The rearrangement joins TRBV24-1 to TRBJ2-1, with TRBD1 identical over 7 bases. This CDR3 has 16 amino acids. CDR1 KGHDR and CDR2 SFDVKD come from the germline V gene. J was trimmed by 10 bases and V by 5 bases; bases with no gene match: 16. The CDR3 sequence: CATSVPNGDRPGEQFF. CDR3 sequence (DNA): TGTGCCACCAGTGTACCCAACGGGGACAGACCTGGGGAGCAGTTCTTC.

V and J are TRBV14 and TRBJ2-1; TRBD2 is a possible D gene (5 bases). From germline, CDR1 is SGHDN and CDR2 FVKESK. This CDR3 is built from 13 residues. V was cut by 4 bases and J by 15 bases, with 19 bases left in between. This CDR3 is CASSPNERPPPFF. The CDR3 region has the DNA TGTGCCAGCAGCCCAAACGAGCGGCCCCCCCCGTTCTTC.

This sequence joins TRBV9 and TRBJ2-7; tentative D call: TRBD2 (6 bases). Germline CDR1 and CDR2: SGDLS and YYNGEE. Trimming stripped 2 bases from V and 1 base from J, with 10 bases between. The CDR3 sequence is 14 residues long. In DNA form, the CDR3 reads TGTGCCAGCAGCGTTCGTAGCGGTTCCTACGAGCAGTACTTC. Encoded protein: CASSVRSGSYEQYF. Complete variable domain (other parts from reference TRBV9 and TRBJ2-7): DSGVTQTPKHLITATGQRVTLRCSPRSGDLSVYWYQQSLDQGLQFLIQYYNGEERAKGNILERFSAQQFPDLHSELNLSSLELGDSALYFCASSVRSGSYEQYFGPGTRLTVT.

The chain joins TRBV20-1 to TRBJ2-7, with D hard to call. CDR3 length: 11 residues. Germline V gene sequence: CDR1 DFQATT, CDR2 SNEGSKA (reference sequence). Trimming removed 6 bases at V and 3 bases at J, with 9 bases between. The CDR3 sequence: CSASDGYEQYV. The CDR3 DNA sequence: TGCAGTGCGTCGGACGGCTACGAGCAGTACGTC.

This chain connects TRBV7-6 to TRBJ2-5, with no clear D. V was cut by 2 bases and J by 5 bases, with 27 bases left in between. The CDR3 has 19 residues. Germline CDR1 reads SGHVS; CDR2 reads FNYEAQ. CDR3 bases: TGTGCCAGCAGCTTATTGAGATCCCGGGTAAGGACCCGGTGGGAGACCCAGTACTTC. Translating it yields CASSLLRSRVRTRWETQYF.

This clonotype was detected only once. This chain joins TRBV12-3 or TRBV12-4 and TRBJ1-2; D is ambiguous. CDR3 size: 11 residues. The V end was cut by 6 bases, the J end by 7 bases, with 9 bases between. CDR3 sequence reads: CASRRSGGYTF. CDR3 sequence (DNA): TGTGCCAGCAGACGCAGTGGTGGCTACACCTTC.

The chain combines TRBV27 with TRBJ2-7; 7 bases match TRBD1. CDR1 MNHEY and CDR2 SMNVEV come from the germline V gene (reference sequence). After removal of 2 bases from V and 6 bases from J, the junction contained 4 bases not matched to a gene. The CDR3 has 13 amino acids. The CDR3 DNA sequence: TGTGCCAGCAGTTTAATAGGGGGCCCCGAGCAGTACTTC. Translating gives CASSLIGGPEQYF.

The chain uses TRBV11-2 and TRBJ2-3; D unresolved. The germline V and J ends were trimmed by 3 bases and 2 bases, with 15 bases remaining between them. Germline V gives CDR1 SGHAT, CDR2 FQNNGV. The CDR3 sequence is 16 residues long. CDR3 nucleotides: TGTGCCAGCAGCTTTTTGAGACAAGGCTTCACAGATACGCAGTATTTT. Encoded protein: CASSFLRQGFTDTQYF.

CDR3 loop: CASSPEPLTLTSEDTQYF. The CDR3 region has the DNA TGCGCCAGCAGCCCGGAACCCTTGACTTTAACAAGCGAGGATACGCAGTATTTT. The chain is built from TRBV4-1 and TRBJ2-3; no clear D. In germline, CDR1 is MGHRA, CDR2 YSYEKL. The CDR3 runs to 18 residues. Trimming pared 4 bases from V and 6 bases from J, leaving 26 bases between.